This record covers a single T cell receptor (beta chain). Its antigen is unknown. The entry originates in a study of cytomegalovirus exposure and HLA in healthy donors. General study findings and limits: As was reported, the classifier diagnosed cytomegalovirus status with high specificity and sensitivity. Altogether, more than 150 TCR beta chains were recorded as cytomegalovirus-associated. CMV antigen specificity of a few CMV-associated chains was confirmed in vitro.

Data came from immunoSEQ multiplex PCR; TCRdb stores just in-frame clones and leaves some out. The table lists under 200,000 clones, under 95% of them singletons, with approximately 2.9% in the top ten. The CDR3 runs 13 residues. V lost 8 bases to trimming and J lost 2 bases, with 12 bases between them. Germline V gene sequence: CDR1 SGHDT, CDR2 YYEEEE. The specimen sequenced was PBMCs. This rearrangement joins TRBV5-6 to TRBJ2-3; D perhaps matches TRBD1 (6 bases). The receptor comes from a woman younger than 35 in good health and CMV-seropositive. CDR3 nucleotide sequence: TGTGCCAGTAGGGGGTTAAACACAGATACGCAGTATTTT. Its translation is CASRGLNTDTQYF.